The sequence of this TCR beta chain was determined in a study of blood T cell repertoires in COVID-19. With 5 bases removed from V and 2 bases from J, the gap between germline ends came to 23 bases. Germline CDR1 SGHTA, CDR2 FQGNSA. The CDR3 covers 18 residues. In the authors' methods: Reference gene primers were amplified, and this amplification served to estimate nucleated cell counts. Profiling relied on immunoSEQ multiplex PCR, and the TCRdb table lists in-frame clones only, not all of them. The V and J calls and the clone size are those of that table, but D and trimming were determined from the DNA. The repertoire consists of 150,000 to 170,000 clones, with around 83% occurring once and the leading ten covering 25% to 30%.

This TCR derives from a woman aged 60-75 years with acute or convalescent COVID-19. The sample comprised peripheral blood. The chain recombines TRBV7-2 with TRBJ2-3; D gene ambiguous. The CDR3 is CASSPNNILFSLTDTQYF. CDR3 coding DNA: TGTGCCAGCAGCCCCAACAACATTCTGTTTTCCCTCACAGATACGCAGTATTTT.